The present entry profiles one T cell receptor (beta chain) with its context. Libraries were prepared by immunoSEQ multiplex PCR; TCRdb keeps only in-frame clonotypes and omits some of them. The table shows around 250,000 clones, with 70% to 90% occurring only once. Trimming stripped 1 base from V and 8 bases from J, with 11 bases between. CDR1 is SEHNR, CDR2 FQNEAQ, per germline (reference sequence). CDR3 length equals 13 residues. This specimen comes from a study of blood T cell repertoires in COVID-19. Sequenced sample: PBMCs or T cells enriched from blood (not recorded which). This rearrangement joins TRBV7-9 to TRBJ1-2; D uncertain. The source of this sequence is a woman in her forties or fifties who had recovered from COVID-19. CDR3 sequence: CASSLDLRKGYTF. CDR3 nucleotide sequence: TGTGCCAGCAGCTTAGATTTGCGGAAGGGCTACACCTTC.